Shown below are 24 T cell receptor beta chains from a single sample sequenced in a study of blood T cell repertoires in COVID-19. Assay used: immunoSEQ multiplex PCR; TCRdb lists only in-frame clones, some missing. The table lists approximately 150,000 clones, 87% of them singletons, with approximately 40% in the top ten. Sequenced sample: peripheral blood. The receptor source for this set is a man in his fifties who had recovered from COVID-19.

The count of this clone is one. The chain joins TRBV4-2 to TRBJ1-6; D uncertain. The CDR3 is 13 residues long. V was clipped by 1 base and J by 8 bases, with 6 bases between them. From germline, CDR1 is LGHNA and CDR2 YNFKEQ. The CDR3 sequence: CASSQGRDSPLHF. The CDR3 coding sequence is TGTGCCAGCAGCCAAGGCCGAGATTCACCCCTCCACTTT.

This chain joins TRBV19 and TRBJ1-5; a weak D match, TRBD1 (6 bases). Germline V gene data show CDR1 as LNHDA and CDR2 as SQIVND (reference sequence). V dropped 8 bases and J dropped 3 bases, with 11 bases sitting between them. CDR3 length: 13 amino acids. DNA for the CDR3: TGTGCCAGTGCGGGGGGGGCCAATCAGCCCCAGCATTTT. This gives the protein CASAGGANQPQHF.

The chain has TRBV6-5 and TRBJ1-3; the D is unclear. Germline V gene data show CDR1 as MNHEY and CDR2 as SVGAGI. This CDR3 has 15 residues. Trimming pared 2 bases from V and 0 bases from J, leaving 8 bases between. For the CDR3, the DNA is TGTGCCAGCAGTTACAGGAGCCTCTCTGGAAACACCATATATTTT. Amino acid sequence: CASSYRSLSGNTIYF.

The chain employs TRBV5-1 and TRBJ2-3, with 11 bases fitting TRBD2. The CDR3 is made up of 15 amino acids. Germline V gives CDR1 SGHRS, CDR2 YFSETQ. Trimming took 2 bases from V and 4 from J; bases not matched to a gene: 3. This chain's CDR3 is CASSLVAGGPDTQYF. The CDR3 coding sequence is TGCGCCAGCAGCTTAGTAGCGGGGGGGCCAGATACGCAGTATTTT.

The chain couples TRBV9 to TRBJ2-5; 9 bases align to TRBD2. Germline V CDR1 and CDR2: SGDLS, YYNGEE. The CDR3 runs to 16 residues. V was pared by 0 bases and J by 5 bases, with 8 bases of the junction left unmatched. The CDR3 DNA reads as TGTGCCAGCAGCGTAGGTGGGGCGGGGGGGCTTGAGACCCAGTACTTC. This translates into CASSVGGAGGLETQYF.

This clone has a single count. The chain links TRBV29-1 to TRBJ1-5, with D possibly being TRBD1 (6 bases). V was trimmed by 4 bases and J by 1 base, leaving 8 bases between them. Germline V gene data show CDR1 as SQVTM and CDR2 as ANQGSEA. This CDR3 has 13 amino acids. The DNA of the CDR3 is TGCAGCGTTGCTCAGGGGAGCAATCAGCCCCAGCATTTT. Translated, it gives CSVAQGSNQPQHF. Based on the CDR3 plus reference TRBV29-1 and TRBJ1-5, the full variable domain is SAVISQKPSRDICQRGTSLTIQCQVDSQVTMMFWYRQQPGQSLTLIATANQGSEATYESGFVIDKFPISRPNLTFSTLTVSNMSPEDSSIYLCSVAQGSNQPQHFGDGTRLSIL.

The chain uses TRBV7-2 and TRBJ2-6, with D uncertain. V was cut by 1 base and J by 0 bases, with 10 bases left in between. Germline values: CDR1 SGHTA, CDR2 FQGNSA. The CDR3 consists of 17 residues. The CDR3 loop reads CASSLGGGSSGANVLTF. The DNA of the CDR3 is TGTGCCAGCAGCTTAGGAGGCGGTTCCTCTGGGGCCAACGTCCTGACTTTC. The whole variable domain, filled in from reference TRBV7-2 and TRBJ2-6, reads GAGVSQSPSNKVTEKGKDVELRCDPISGHTALYWYRQSLGQGLEFLIYFQGNSAPDKSGLPSDRFSAERTGGSVSTLTIQRTQQEDSAVYLCASSLGGGSSGANVLTFGAGSRLTVL.

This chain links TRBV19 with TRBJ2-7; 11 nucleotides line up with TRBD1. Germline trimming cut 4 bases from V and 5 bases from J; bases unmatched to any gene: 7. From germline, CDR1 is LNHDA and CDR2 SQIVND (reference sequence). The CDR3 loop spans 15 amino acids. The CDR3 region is CASSTGDRGYHEQYF. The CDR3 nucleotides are TGTGCCAGTAGTACCGGGGACAGGGGGTACCACGAGCAGTACTTC.

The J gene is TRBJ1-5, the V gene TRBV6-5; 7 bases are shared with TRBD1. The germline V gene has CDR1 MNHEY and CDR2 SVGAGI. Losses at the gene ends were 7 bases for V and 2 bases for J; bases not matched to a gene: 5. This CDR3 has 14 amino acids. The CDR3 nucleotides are TGTGCCAGCACAGTCAGGGGGGGCAATCAGCCCCAGCATTTT. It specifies CASTVRGGNQPQHF.

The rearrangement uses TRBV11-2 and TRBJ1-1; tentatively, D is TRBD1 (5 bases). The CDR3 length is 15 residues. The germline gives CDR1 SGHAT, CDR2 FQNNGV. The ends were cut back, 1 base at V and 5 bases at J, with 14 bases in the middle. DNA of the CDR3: TGTGCCAGCAGCTTAGTTGCGGGGGTGGGAACTGAAGCTTTCTTT. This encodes CASSLVAGVGTEAFF.

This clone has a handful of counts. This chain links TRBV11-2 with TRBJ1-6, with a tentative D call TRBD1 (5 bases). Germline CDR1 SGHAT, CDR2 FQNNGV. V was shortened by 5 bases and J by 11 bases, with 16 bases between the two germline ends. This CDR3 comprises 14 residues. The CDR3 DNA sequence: TGTGCCAGCAGCAGGGGAGGAACGGGGACACCCCTCCACTTT. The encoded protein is CASSRGGTGTPLHF.

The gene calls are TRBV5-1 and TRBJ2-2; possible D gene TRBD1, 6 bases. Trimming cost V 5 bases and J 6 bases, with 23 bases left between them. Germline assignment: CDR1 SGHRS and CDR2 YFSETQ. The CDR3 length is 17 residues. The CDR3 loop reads CASSPRRDMGSAGELFF. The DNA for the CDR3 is TGCGCCAGCAGTCCGCGCCGGGACATGGGTTCGGCCGGGGAGCTGTTTTTT. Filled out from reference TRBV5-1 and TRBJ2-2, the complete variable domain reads KAGVTQTPRYLIKTRGQQVTLSCSPISGHRSVSWYQQTPGQGLQFLFEYFSETQRNKGNFPGRFSGRQFSNSRSEMNVSTLELGDSALYLCASSPRRDMGSAGELFFGEGSRLTVL.

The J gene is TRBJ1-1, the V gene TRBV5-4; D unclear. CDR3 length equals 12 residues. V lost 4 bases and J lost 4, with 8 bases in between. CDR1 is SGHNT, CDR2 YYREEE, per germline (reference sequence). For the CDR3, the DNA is TGTGCCAGCAGCCTAGTAAGCACTGAAGCTTTCTTT. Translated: CASSLVSTEAFF.

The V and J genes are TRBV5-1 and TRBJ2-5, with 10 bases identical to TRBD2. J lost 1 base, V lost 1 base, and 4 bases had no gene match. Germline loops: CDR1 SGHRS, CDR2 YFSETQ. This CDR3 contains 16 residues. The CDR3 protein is CASSLIERGGQETQYF. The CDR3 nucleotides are TGCGCCAGCAGCTTGATCGAGCGGGGGGGCCAAGAGACCCAGTACTTC.

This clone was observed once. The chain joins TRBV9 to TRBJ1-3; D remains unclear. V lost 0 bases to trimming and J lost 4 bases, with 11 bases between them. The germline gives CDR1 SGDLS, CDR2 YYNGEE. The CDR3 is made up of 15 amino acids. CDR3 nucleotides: TGTGCCAGCAGCGTAGATCCAGGCCTCGGAAACACCATATATTTT. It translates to CASSVDPGLGNTIYF.

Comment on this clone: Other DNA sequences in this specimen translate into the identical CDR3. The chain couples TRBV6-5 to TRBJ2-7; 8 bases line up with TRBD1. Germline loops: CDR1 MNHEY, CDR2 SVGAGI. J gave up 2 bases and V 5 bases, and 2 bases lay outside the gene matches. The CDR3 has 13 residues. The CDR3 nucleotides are TGTGCCAGCAGTAGGACAGGGACCTACGAGCAGTACTTC. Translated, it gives CASSRTGTYEQYF.

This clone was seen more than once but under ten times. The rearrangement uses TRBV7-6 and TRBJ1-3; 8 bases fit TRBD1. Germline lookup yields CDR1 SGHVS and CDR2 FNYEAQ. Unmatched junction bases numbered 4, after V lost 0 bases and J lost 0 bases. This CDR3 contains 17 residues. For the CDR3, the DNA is TGTGCCAGCAGCTTAGCGGCAGGGGGCTACTCTGGAAACACCATATATTTT. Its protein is CASSLAAGGYSGNTIYF.

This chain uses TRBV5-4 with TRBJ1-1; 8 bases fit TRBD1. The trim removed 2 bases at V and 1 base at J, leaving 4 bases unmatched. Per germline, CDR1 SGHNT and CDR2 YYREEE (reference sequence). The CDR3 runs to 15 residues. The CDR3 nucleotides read TGTGCCAGCAGCTTACGGACAGGGTGGAACACTGAAGCTTTCTTT. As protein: CASSLRTGWNTEAFF.

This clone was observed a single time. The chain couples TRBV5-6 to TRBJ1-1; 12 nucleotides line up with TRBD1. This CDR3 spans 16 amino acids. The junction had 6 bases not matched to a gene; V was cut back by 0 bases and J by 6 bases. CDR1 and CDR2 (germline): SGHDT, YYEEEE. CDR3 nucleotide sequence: TGTGCCAGCAGCTTGGCAATAGGGACAGGGGGCCCTGAAGCTTTCTTT. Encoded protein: CASSLAIGTGGPEAFF.

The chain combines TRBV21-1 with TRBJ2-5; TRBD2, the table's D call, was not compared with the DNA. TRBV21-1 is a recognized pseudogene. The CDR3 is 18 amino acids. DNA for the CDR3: TGTGCCAGCAGCAAAAGGTCTCGGAGCGCCGATATACAAGAGACCCAGTACTTC. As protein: CASSKRSRSADIQETQYF.

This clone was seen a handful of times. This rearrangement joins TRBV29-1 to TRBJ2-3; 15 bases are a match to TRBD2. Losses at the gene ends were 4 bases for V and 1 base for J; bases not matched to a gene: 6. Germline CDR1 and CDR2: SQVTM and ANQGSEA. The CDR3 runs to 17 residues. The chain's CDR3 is CSVAPGLAGGRTDTQYF. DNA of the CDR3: TGCAGCGTTGCACCGGGACTAGCGGGGGGCCGCACAGATACGCAGTATTTT.

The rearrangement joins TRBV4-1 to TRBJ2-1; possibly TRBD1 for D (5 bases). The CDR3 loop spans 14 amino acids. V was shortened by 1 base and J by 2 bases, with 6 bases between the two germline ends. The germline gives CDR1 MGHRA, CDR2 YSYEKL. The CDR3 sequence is CASSQAGTYNEQFF. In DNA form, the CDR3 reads TGCGCCAGCAGCCAAGCAGGGACCTACAATGAGCAGTTCTTC.

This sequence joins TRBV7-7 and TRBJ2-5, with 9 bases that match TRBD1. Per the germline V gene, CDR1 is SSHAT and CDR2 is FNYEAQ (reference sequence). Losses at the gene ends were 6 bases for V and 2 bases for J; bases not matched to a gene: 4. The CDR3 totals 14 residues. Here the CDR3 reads CASRGTGRQETQYF. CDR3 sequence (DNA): TGTGCCAGCAGAGGGACAGGGAGGCAAGAGACCCAGTACTTC.

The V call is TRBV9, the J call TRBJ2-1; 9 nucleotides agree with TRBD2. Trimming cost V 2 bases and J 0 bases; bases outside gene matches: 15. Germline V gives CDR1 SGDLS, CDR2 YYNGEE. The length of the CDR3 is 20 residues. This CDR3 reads CASSVAKAGGHSSSYNEQFF. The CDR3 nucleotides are TGTGCCAGCAGCGTTGCCAAAGCGGGGGGCCATTCCAGCTCCTACAATGAGCAGTTCTTC.